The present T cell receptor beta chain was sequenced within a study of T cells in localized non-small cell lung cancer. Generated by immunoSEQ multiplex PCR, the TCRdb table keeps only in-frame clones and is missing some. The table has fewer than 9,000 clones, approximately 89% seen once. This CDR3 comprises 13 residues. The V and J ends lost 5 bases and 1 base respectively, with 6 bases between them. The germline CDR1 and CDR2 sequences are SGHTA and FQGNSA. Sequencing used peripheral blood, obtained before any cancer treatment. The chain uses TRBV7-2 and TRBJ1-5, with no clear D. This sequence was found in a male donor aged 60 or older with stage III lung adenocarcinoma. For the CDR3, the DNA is TGTGCCAGCAGCCCTCAGAGCAATCAGCCCCAGCATTTT. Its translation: CASSPQSNQPQHF.